The clone carrying this TCR beta chain was detected a few times. These data come from a study of a mutant IDH1 vaccine in newly diagnosed glioma. Study summary: Patients were pretreated with radiotherapy, temozolomide, or both, mostly both.

Time point specified: baseline, week 1 (first vaccination visit). Treatment indicated: pre-vaccination baseline after standard-of-care therapy. TCRdb's table, derived via immunoSEQ multiplex PCR, lists solely in-frame clones and lacks some. The table records some 90,000 clones, roughly four fifths of them present only once. The source material was PBMCs, sampled from a glioma patient treated with radiotherapy, temozolomide or both. This receptor was identified in a man aged 35 to 55 with glioma. Some clones in this sample may be carry-over from other donors' samples.

The CDR3 loop is CASSIDRDTEAFF. CDR3 sequence (DNA): TGTGCCAGTAGTATAGATCGGGACACTGAAGCTTTCTTT. The chain employs TRBV19 and TRBJ1-1; D not resolved. The germline gives CDR1 LNHDA, CDR2 SQIVND (reference sequence). This CDR3 spans 13 amino acids. Trimming shortened V by 0 bases and J by 3 bases, and 5 bases separated the two germline ends.